Presented here are 29 T cell receptor beta chains from one specimen sequenced in a study of shared clonotypes between healthy human individuals. Here immunoSEQ multiplex PCR was the method, and the copy in TCRdb shows in-frame clones only, minus some. The sample shows 2 million to 2.5 million clones, just over 90% of them seen only once. Material: naive CD4+ T cells from PBMCs. Subset specified: CD45RA+ positively selected. The receptors come from a young man in good health. Some clones in this sample may be carry-over from other donors' samples.

This clone was seen a single time. The chain couples TRBV5-4 to TRBJ2-5; 16 nucleotides match TRBD2. CDR3 size: 19 residues. With V trimmed by 5 bases and J by 5 bases, 15 bases remained unmatched. Germline V gene sequence: CDR1 SGHNT, CDR2 YYREEE (reference sequence). CDR3 in DNA: TGTGCCAGCAGGCCCGGGACTAGCGGGAGGGGTTATCGGGTGGAGACCCAGTACTTC. Translated, it gives CASRPGTSGRGYRVETQYF.

This chain links TRBV4-1 with TRBJ2-1, with unresolved D. This CDR3 is 14 amino acids long. Germline CDR1 reads MGHRA; CDR2 reads YSYEKL. V dropped 1 base and J dropped 4 bases, with 8 bases sitting between them. CDR3 DNA sequence: TGCGCCAGCAGCCAAGGGGGAACATACAATGAGCAGTTCTTC. Translated: CASSQGGTYNEQFF.

V and J are TRBV7-2 and TRBJ2-5; D may be TRBD2 (6 bases). V was cut by 0 bases and J by 6 bases, with 20 bases left in between. The CDR3 spans 17 residues. Germline V gives CDR1 SGHTA, CDR2 FQGNSA. CDR3 residues: CASSLAGRTRRGQTQYF. CDR3 bases: TGTGCCAGCAGCTTAGCTGGGCGGACTCGGAGGGGACAGACCCAGTACTTC.

The chain recombines TRBV7-9 with TRBJ2-7, with 7 bases lining up with TRBD1. The V segment lost 5 bases and the J segment 3 bases; nucleotides outside the gene matches: 4. The CDR3 contains 13 residues. Germline V gene lookup returns CDR1 SEHNR and CDR2 FQNEAQ (reference sequence). The CDR3 loop reads CASSPRTGYEQYF. CDR3 coding DNA: TGTGCCAGCAGCCCCCGGACAGGCTACGAGCAGTACTTC.

The rearrangement links TRBV7-3 to TRBJ1-1; a weak D match, TRBD1 (5 bases). Germline values: CDR1 SGHTA, CDR2 FQGTGA. Trimming cost V 2 bases and J 11 bases, with 18 bases left between them. The CDR3 has 14 amino acids. Here the CDR3 reads CASSLFSGAGVAFF. For the CDR3, the DNA is TGTGCCAGCAGCTTATTTTCGGGTGCGGGGGTGGCTTTCTTT.

This clone was detected only a few times. The chain links TRBV6-4 to TRBJ1-2, with a possible D match to TRBD1 (5 bases). The CDR3 loop spans 14 amino acids. The ends were cut back, 7 bases at V and 7 bases at J, with 19 bases in the middle. CDR1 and CDR2 from the germline V gene are MRHNA and SNTAGT. The CDR3 reads CASTRPSSRGGYTF. CDR3 DNA sequence: TGTGCCAGCACCCGGCCCTCCAGTAGGGGTGGCTACACCTTC.

This chain connects TRBV27 to TRBJ2-3; D gene unclear. Trimming removed 6 bases from V and 1 base from J, with 11 bases in between. CDR1 is MNHEY, CDR2 SMNVEV, per germline (reference sequence). The length of the CDR3 is 14 residues. CDR3 in amino acids: CASRLVLGTDTQYF. CDR3 DNA sequence: TGTGCCAGCAGGCTAGTGTTGGGCACAGATACGCAGTATTTT.

This sequence joins TRBV7-2 and TRBJ1-2; D remains ambiguous. There are 14 residues in the CDR3. Looked up from germline, CDR1 is SGHTA and CDR2 is FQGNSA. Trimming removed 5 bases from V and 3 bases from J, with 13 bases in between. CDR3 bases: TGTGCCAGCAGCCTGGACGGTGGGTACTATGGCTACACCTTC. Translating gives CASSLDGGYYGYTF.

This sequence joins TRBV7-3 and TRBJ2-3; D remains ambiguous. The CDR3 totals 14 residues. Looked up from germline, CDR1 is SGHTA and CDR2 is FQGTGA. The V gene lost 8 bases and the J gene lost 2 bases, with 14 bases spanning the gap. This CDR3 reads CASRKALITDTQYF. CDR3 coding DNA: TGTGCCAGCCGGAAAGCCTTAATCACAGATACGCAGTATTTT.

The gene calls are TRBV7-3 and TRBJ1-1; 8 bases agree with TRBD1. The CDR3 extends over 14 amino acids. Germline V gene sequence: CDR1 SGHTA, CDR2 FQGTGA. The V and J ends lost 5 bases and 4 bases, in that order; junction bases with no gene match: 6. The CDR3: CASSPDRVGTEAFF. The CDR3 DNA is TGTGCCAGCAGCCCGGACAGGGTTGGCACTGAAGCTTTCTTT.

V gene TRBV4-3 combines with J gene TRBJ2-7, with TRBD1 matching over 9 bases. With V trimmed by 2 bases and J by 4 bases, 6 bases remained unmatched. The germline V gene encodes CDR1 LGHNA and CDR2 YSLEER. This CDR3 has 15 residues. CDR3 in amino acids: CASSQYPQGAYEQYF. Here the CDR3 DNA reads TGCGCCAGCAGCCAATACCCACAGGGGGCTTACGAGCAGTACTTC.

This chain's CDR3 is CASSARKVAGGYEQYF. CDR3 bases: TGTGCCAGCAGTGCCCGAAAGGTAGCGGGAGGCTACGAGCAGTACTTC. This chain links TRBV6-1 with TRBJ2-7, with 10 positions matching TRBD2. Per the germline V gene, CDR1 is MNHNS and CDR2 is SASEGT. J lost 3 bases, V lost 4 bases, and 9 bases had no gene match. The CDR3 consists of 16 residues.

The chain recombines TRBV19 with TRBJ2-2; weak D call: TRBD1 (5 bases). V shed 4 bases and J shed 7 bases, with 16 bases lying between them. Germline V gene lookup returns CDR1 LNHDA and CDR2 SQIVND (reference sequence). The CDR3 spans 15 residues. The CDR3 reads CASSSRRGAGGELFF. CDR3 bases: TGTGCCAGTAGTAGCCGTAGGGGCGCCGGCGGGGAGCTGTTTTTT. The full variable domain, in which reference TRBV19 and TRBJ2-2 provide the parts outside the CDR3, is DGGITQSPKYLFRKEGQNVTLSCEQNLNHDAMYWYRQDPGQGLRLIYYSQIVNDFQKGDIAEGYSVSREKKESFPLTVTSAQKNPTAFYLCASSSRRGAGGELFFGEGSRLTVL.

In this sample, this clone turned up once. J is TRBJ2-1 and V is TRBV27, with TRBD2 matching 11 bases. V trimming: 5 bases; J trimming: 1 base; junction bases outside the gene matches: 16. This CDR3 is built from 20 residues. Germline CDR1 and CDR2: MNHEY and SMNVEV (reference sequence). CDR3 loop: CASSHDSWGLADESYNEQFF. Written as DNA, the CDR3 is TGTGCCAGCAGTCACGACAGCTGGGGACTAGCGGACGAATCCTACAATGAGCAGTTCTTC.

The V gene is TRBV28, the J gene TRBJ2-7; no firm D call. The CDR3 spans 14 residues. Trimming took off 7 bases at V and 5 bases at J, with 18 bases between the two ends. CDR1 is MDHEN, CDR2 SYDVKM, per germline. This CDR3 reads CASTSRGVLHEQYF. As DNA, the CDR3 is TGTGCCAGCACCTCCCGCGGAGTCCTCCACGAGCAGTACTTC.

The count of this clone is one. The chain has TRBV2 and TRBJ2-7, with D maybe TRBD1 (6 bases). V was shortened by 1 base and J by 4 bases, with 14 bases between the two germline ends. This CDR3 contains 15 residues. Looked up from germline, CDR1 is SNHLY and CDR2 is FYNNEI. CDR3 residues: CASSEVQGSIYEQYF. CDR3 DNA sequence: TGTGCCAGCAGTGAAGTACAGGGTAGTATATACGAGCAGTACTTC.

V usage is TRBV7-3 and J usage is TRBJ1-2; 9 bases are a match to TRBD1. The CDR3 covers 12 residues. Germline V gene data show CDR1 as SGHTA and CDR2 as FQGTGA. V trimming: 5 bases; J trimming: 8 bases; junction bases outside the gene matches: 3. The CDR3: CASSRDRVGYTF. The CDR3 nucleotides read TGTGCCAGCAGCCGGGACAGGGTGGGCTACACCTTC. Looking up the rest from reference TRBV7-3 and TRBJ1-2 gives the full variable domain: GAGVSQTPSNKVTEKGKYVELRCDPISGHTALYWYRQSLGQGPEFLIYFQGTGAADDSGLPNDRFFAVRPEGSVSTLKIQRTERGDSAVYLCASSRDRVGYTFGSGTRLTVV.

This chain connects TRBV7-2 to TRBJ2-1; TRBD2 agrees at 9 bases. Germline V gene sequence: CDR1 SGHTA, CDR2 FQGNSA. The CDR3 has 15 amino acids. Trimming cost V 6 bases and J 5 bases; bases outside gene matches: 8. CDR3 DNA sequence: TGTGCCAGCAGACGGACTAGCGAGGGAAACAATGAGCAGTTCTTC. Protein: CASRRTSEGNNEQFF.

This chain connects TRBV2 to TRBJ2-1; TRBD2 matches 9 bases. Germline lookup yields CDR1 SNHLY and CDR2 FYNNEI. The length of the CDR3 is 14 residues. V trimming: 5 bases; J trimming: 6 bases; junction bases outside the gene matches: 5. CDR3 in amino acids: CASSISLAGNEQFF. Written as DNA, the CDR3 is TGTGCCAGCAGTATATCACTAGCGGGCAATGAGCAGTTCTTC.

The CDR3 nucleotides are TGTGCCAGCAGCTTAGGCGGCAGGGAGGCCACCGGGGAGCTGTTTTTT. Translation gives CASSLGGREATGELFF. The chain is built from TRBV7-8 and TRBJ2-2; D is perhaps TRBD2 (6 bases). CDR1 and CDR2 from the germline V gene are SGHVS and FQNEAQ. V dropped 1 base and J dropped 4 bases, with 13 bases sitting between them. CDR3 size: 16 residues.

The rearrangement uses TRBV5-3 and TRBJ2-7; D may be TRBD1 or TRBD2 (5 bases each). TRBV5-3 is recorded as an ORF, its role being uncertain. There are 14 residues in the CDR3. V lost 1 base, J lost 3 bases, and 11 bases lay in between. For the CDR3, the DNA is TGTGCCAGAAGCTTGAGGGACGGGTACTACGAGCAGTACTTC. This codes for CARSLRDGYYEQYF.

This clone is a singleton in its sample. A junction boundary mismatches the germline segment, possibly from a read error. The chain is built from TRBV14 and TRBJ2-2; the D call may be TRBD1 or TRBD2 (6 bases each). Germline V gene data show CDR1 as SGHDN and CDR2 as FVKESK. This CDR3 region has 11 residues. CDR3 loop: CASSLGGGLFF. In DNA form, the CDR3 reads TGTGCCAGCAGCCTCGGAGGGGGGCTGTTTTTT. The complete variable domain, with remaining parts taken from reference TRBV14 and TRBJ2-2, reads EAGVTQFPSHSVIEKGQTVTLRCDPISGHDNLYWYRRVMGKEIKFLLHFVKESKQDESGMPNNRFLAERTGGTYSTLKVQPAELEDSGVYFCASSLGGGLFFGEGSRLTVL.

The chain has TRBV6-5 and TRBJ1-1; D is uncertain. Germline CDR1 MNHEY, CDR2 SVGAGI. The CDR3 has 14 residues. V lost 4 bases, J lost 4 bases, and 13 bases lay in between. In DNA, the CDR3 is TGTGCCAGCAGTTGGGATCGGAAAGGCACTGAAGCTTTCTTT. Amino acids: CASSWDRKGTEAFF.

About this clone: Other nucleotide sequences in the sample specify the same CDR3. The V call is TRBV7-9, the J call TRBJ2-7; D unclear. Germline lookup yields CDR1 SEHNR and CDR2 FQNEAQ (reference sequence). CDR3 length equals 12 residues. V was clipped by 5 bases and J by 4 bases, with 9 bases between them. For the CDR3, the DNA is TGTGCCAGCAGCCAAGTCGGTTACGAGCAGTACTTC. It is translated as CASSQVGYEQYF.

The chain combines TRBV5-1 with TRBJ2-3, with 7 positions matching TRBD1. Germline V gene lookup returns CDR1 SGHRS and CDR2 YFSETQ. V shed 5 bases, J shed 4 bases, and the junction held 4 bases outside the gene matches. The CDR3 is 13 residues long. The CDR3 sequence is CASSYGQADTQYF. CDR3 nucleotides: TGCGCCAGCAGTTACGGACAGGCAGATACGCAGTATTTT.

The gene calls are TRBV10-3 and TRBJ2-5; TRBD2 might be the D (7 bases). Deletions cut 10 bases from V and 4 bases from J, with 22 bases between. From germline, CDR1 is ENHRY and CDR2 SYGVKD. This CDR3 has 15 amino acids. CDR3 region: CATRSGGGGAETQYF. In nucleotides, the CDR3 is TGTGCCACCCGGTCAGGAGGGGGAGGGGCAGAGACCCAGTACTTC.

This chain uses TRBV11-2 with TRBJ2-6; D is perhaps TRBD2 (5 bases). The CDR3 covers 16 residues. V lost 3 bases and J 1 base, leaving 10 bases between the germline ends. The V gene's germline CDR1 is SGHAT and CDR2 FQNNGV. CDR3 sequence reads: CASSFGGRSGANVLTF. The CDR3 region has the DNA TGTGCCAGCAGCTTCGGCGGGCGGTCTGGGGCCAACGTCCTGACTTTC. Based on the CDR3 plus reference TRBV11-2 and TRBJ2-6, the full variable domain is EAGVAQSPRYKIIEKRQSVAFWCNPISGHATLYWYQQILGQGPKLLIQFQNNGVVDDSQLPKDRFSAERLKGVDSTLKIQPAKLEDSAVYLCASSFGGRSGANVLTFGAGSRLTVL.

The chain recombines TRBV27 with TRBJ1-3, with D unclear. The V and J ends lost 1 base and 0 bases respectively, with 10 bases between them. Germline CDR1 and CDR2: MNHEY and SMNVEV (reference sequence). The CDR3 contains 16 residues. In DNA, the CDR3 is TGTGCCAGCAGTTTATTCTGGACCCCCTCTGGAAACACCATATATTTT. This sequence encodes CASSLFWTPSGNTIYF.

With regard to this clone: Other DNA sequences of this sample code for an identical CDR3. The chain is built from TRBV28 and TRBJ2-7; D gene ambiguous. The CDR3 is 12 amino acids. Germline V gives CDR1 MDHEN, CDR2 SYDVKM. V gave up 0 bases and J gave up 4 bases, with 4 bases separating them. CDR3 region: CASSLWGYEQYF. Written as DNA, the CDR3 is TGTGCCAGCAGTTTATGGGGATACGAGCAGTACTTC. The complete variable domain, with remaining parts taken from reference TRBV28 and TRBJ2-7, reads DVKVTQSSRYLVKRTGEKVFLECVQDMDHENMFWYRQDPGLGLRLIYFSYDVKMKEKGDIPEGYSVSREKKERFSLILESASTNQTSMYLCASSLWGYEQYFGPGTRLTVT.